This TCR beta chain was recovered during a study of blood T cell repertoires in COVID-19. Background on the study: The United States, Italy and Spain provided the acute and convalescent COVID-19 samples. PBMCs, B-cell-depleted T cells, or T cells provided the cDNA or gDNA that made up the material.

Sequencing used immunoSEQ multiplex PCR; TCRdb keeps in-frame clones, though not all of them. The sample carries a few hundred thousand clones, 88% recorded once. This CDR3 has 17 amino acids. CDR1 and CDR2 from the germline V gene are MNHEY and SVGEGT. V was pared by 2 bases and J by 4 bases, with 8 bases of the junction left unmatched. Sequenced material: peripheral blood. The source is a woman aged 25 to 39 with acute or convalescent COVID-19. This rearrangement joins TRBV6-2 or TRBV6-3 to TRBJ2-1; 10 bases fit TRBD2. This chain's CDR3 is CASSYGASGRKYNEQFF. In DNA, the CDR3 is TGTGCCAGCAGTTACGGGGCTAGCGGGAGAAAGTACAATGAGCAGTTCTTC.